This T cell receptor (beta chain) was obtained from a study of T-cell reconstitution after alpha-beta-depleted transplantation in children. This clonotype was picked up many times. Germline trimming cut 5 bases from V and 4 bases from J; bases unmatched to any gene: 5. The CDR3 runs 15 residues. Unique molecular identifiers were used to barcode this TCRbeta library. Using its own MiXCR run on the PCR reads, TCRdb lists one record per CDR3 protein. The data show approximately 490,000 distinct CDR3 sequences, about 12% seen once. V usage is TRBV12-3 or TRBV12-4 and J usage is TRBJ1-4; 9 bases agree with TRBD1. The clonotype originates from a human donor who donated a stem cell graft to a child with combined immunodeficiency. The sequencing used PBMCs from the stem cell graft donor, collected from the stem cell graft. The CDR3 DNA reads TGTGCCAGCAGTCCCACAGGGGGCCATAATGAAAAACTGTTTTTT. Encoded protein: CASSPTGGHNEKLFF.